This T cell receptor (beta chain) was captured by sequencing in a study of T-cell memory formation after mild COVID-19. It was 5'RACE with constant-segment primers that produced the TCR alpha and TCR beta cDNA libraries, which carried sample barcodes and UMIs. TCRdb fed the 5' RACE reads into MiXCR, producing one record per CDR3 protein. The table has a few hundred thousand distinct CDR3 sequences, 15% seen once. A few counts support this clonotype. Its antigen is still unknown. V was clipped by 4 bases and J by 7 bases, with 4 bases between them. Germline values: CDR1 SNHLY, CDR2 FYNNEI. This CDR3 is 11 amino acids long. Findings and limits, study-wide: Day 37-peaking second-wave clones had unconfirmed SARS-CoV-2 specificity.

The chain links TRBV2 to TRBJ2-2; D is unresolved. The sequenced sample was PBMCs or a T cell subset sorted from them (not recorded which). The receptor comes from a man aged 18 to 30 who had mild COVID-19 (a few samples of this study predate the infection). Cell type and time point are not known. For the CDR3, the DNA is TGTGCCAGCAGTGTGGTCGGGGAGCTGTTTTTT. This translates into CASSVVGELFF.